The 16 T cell receptor beta chains presented below share a single source sample, sequenced in a study of blood T cell repertoires in COVID-19. The protocol was immunoSEQ multiplex PCR, while the TCRdb copy is restricted to in-frame clones and leaves out a portion. In the table there are fewer than 110,000 clones, around 90% of which are singletons. The source material was peripheral blood. The receptor set was obtained from a man in his fifties or sixties in a cohort sampled during active COVID-19.

V usage is TRBV5-1 and J usage is TRBJ1-4, with 8 nucleotides matching TRBD1. The CDR3 consists of 14 residues. After removal of 3 bases from V and 8 bases from J, the junction contained 6 bases not matched to a gene. The germline CDR1 and CDR2 sequences are SGHRS and YFSETQ. Written as DNA, the CDR3 is TGCGCCAGCAGCTCCGACAGGGGCAGCGAAAAACTGTTTTTT. Translating it yields CASSSDRGSEKLFF. Together with reference TRBV5-1 and TRBJ1-4, the CDR3 gives the full variable domain: KAGVTQTPRYLIKTRGQQVTLSCSPISGHRSVSWYQQTPGQGLQFLFEYFSETQRNKGNFPGRFSGRQFSNSRSEMNVSTLELGDSALYLCASSSDRGSEKLFFGSGTQLSVL.

The V gene is TRBV5-6, the J gene TRBJ1-1, with D perhaps matching TRBD1 (5 bases). Deletions cut 5 bases from V and 1 base from J, with 15 bases between. The CDR3 sequence is 15 residues long. Germline V CDR1 and CDR2: SGHDT, YYEEEE. The CDR3 DNA sequence: TGTGCCAGCAGGGGGCGAGCATTAAAGAACACTGAAGCTTTCTTT. The encoded protein is CASRGRALKNTEAFF.

This clone was seen a single time. The chain uses TRBV6-5 and TRBJ2-2; no clear D. From germline, CDR1 is MNHEY and CDR2 SVGAGI. The CDR3 has 14 amino acids. The V and J ends lost 10 bases and 4 bases respectively, with 16 bases between them. CDR3 amino acids: CANSGARGTGELFF. CDR3 nucleotide sequence: TGTGCCAATTCCGGTGCCCGAGGCACCGGGGAGCTGTTTTTT.

This clone was detected only once. The sample holds other DNA sequences that translate to the same CDR3. The V call is TRBV5-1, the J call TRBJ2-1, with a weak D call TRBD1 (6 bases). This CDR3 comprises 14 residues. CDR1 and CDR2 from the germline V gene are SGHRS and YFSETQ. Between the trimmed V and J ends, which lost 0 bases and 9 bases, there was a span of 13 bases. The CDR3 DNA reads as TGCGCCAGCAGCTTGGGCGAGGGGGTCGGTGAGCAGTTCTTC. This sequence encodes CASSLGEGVGEQFF.

The genes are TRBV6-5 and TRBJ2-1, with a tentative D call TRBD2 (5 bases). The ends were cut back, 5 bases at V and 9 bases at J, with 5 bases in the middle. The CDR3 consists of 10 residues. Per the germline V gene, CDR1 is MNHEY and CDR2 is SVGAGI. The CDR3 loop is CASSRGEQFF. The CDR3 DNA reads as TGTGCCAGCAGTCGGGGTGAGCAGTTCTTC.

CDR3 nucleotides: TGTGCCAGCAGCCTAAAAATAGCCATGAACACTGAAGCTTTCTTT. Protein: CASSLKIAMNTEAFF. The genes are TRBV11-2 and TRBJ1-1; D gene ambiguous. The germline gives CDR1 SGHAT, CDR2 FQNNGV. V was pared by 5 bases and J by 0 bases, with 13 bases between. The CDR3 spans 15 residues.

This clone was seen once. The CDR3 DNA sequence: TGTGCCCCCGTGGGGGGCACTGAAGCTTTCTTT. It is translated as CAPVGGTEAFF. The chain employs TRBV12-3 or TRBV12-4 and TRBJ1-1, with D tentatively TRBD1 (5 bases). V was cut by 11 bases and J by 4 bases, with 11 bases left in between. The CDR3 contains 11 residues.

This clone was recorded a few times. The V call is TRBV27, the J call TRBJ2-7; TRBD2 matches 12 bases. J gave up 5 bases and V 5 bases, and 7 bases lay outside the gene matches. Germline V gene sequence: CDR1 MNHEY, CDR2 SMNVEV (reference sequence). The CDR3 runs to 15 residues. In nucleotides, the CDR3 is TGTGCCAGCAGTCCGGGGACTAGCGGGCTCAACGAGCAGTACGTC. It translates to CASSPGTSGLNEQYV.

CDR3 protein: CASSLGGRLNEQFF. DNA for the CDR3: TGCGCCAGCAGCTTGGGTGGGCGCCTCAATGAGCAGTTCTTC. The rearrangement uses TRBV5-1 and TRBJ2-1; no reliable D call. Trimming pared 0 bases from V and 6 bases from J, leaving 10 bases between. Germline CDR1 reads SGHRS; CDR2 reads YFSETQ. This CDR3 has 14 residues.

The chain carries TRBV5-1 and TRBJ2-1; TRBD2 matches at 8 bases. CDR1 SGHRS and CDR2 YFSETQ come from the germline V gene. The CDR3 has 16 amino acids. The V segment lost 0 bases and the J segment 8 bases; nucleotides outside the gene matches: 10. Written as DNA, the CDR3 is TGCGCCAGCAGCTTGGAGGGACTAGGTCTCGTCTATGAGCAGTTCTTC. Its translation: CASSLEGLGLVYEQFF.

The chain has TRBV29-1 and TRBJ2-3, with TRBD2 identical over 7 bases. Germline CDR1 reads SQVTM; CDR2 reads ANQGSEA. The CDR3 length is 14 residues. The ends lost 7 bases at V and 0 bases at J; junction bases unmatched: 7. The CDR3 DNA follows: TGCAGCGCTGGGAGGGATACAAGCACAGATACGCAGTATTTT. Translated: CSAGRDTSTDTQYF.

This chain uses TRBV13 with TRBJ2-2; D call uncertain. Germline CDR1 is PRHDT and CDR2 is FYEKMQ (reference sequence). V lost 3 bases, J lost 4 bases, and 6 bases lay in between. The length of the CDR3 is 13 residues. In DNA, the CDR3 is TGTGCCAGCAGCTTGACTCGCACCGGGGAGCTGTTTTTT. This translates into CASSLTRTGELFF. Full variable domain (missing parts from reference TRBV13 and TRBJ2-2): AAGVIQSPRHLIKEKRETATLKCYPIPRHDTVYWYQQGPGQDPQFLISFYEKMQSDKGSIPDRFSAQQFSDYHSELNMSSLELGDSALYFCASSLTRTGELFFGEGSRLTVL.

This rearrangement joins TRBV20-1 to TRBJ1-2; D unresolved. The CDR3 covers 11 residues. Germline V gene data show CDR1 as DFQATT and CDR2 as SNEGSKA (reference sequence). With 6 bases removed from V and 3 bases from J, the gap between germline ends came to 8 bases. Written as DNA, the CDR3 is TGCAGTGCCCTGACATACTATGGCTACACCTTC. It codes for CSALTYYGYTF.

In DNA form, the CDR3 reads TGTGCCAGCAGCCGAAGACTAGCGGGGAACACCGGGGAGCTGTTTTTT. It translates to CASSRRLAGNTGELFF. The J gene is TRBJ2-2, the V gene TRBV14; TRBD2 matches 10 bases. Germline V gene data show CDR1 as SGHDN and CDR2 as FVKESK. V shed 4 bases and J 1 base; nucleotides not matched to a gene: 3. This CDR3 comprises 16 residues.

V is TRBV19 and J is TRBJ2-5; the match to TRBD1 covers 9 bases. This CDR3 is 15 amino acids long. The germline gives CDR1 LNHDA, CDR2 SQIVND (reference sequence). V dropped 5 bases and J dropped 4; count of bases not matched to a gene: 8. CDR3 coding DNA: TGTGCCAGTAGTTTGGGACAGGGCGGAAGAGAGACCCAGTACTTC. Protein sequence: CASSLGQGGRETQYF.

The chain is built from TRBV6-4 and TRBJ2-2; 11 nucleotides line up with TRBD2. The V and J ends lost 0 bases and 2 bases, in that order; junction bases with no gene match: 5. Per the germline V gene, CDR1 is MRHNA and CDR2 is SNTAGT. The CDR3 loop spans 18 amino acids. The CDR3 loop reads CASSDSILAGDNTGELFF. DNA for the CDR3: TGTGCCAGCAGTGACTCGATACTAGCGGGGGATAACACCGGGGAGCTGTTTTTT.